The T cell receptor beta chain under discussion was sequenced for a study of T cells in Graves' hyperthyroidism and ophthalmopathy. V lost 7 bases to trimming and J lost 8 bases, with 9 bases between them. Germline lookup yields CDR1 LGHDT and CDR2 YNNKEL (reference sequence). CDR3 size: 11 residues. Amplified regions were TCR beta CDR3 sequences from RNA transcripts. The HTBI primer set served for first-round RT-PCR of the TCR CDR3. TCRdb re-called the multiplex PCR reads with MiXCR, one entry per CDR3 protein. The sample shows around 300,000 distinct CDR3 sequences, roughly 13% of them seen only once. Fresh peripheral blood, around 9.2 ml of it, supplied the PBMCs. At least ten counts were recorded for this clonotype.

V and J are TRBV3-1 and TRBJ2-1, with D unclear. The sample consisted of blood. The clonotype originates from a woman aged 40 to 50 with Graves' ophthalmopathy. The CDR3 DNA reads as TGTGCCAGCACCCGTGGGTATGAGCAGTTCTTC. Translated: CASTRGYEQFF.